These 32 T cell receptor beta chains originate from one sample sequenced in a study of T cell responses to AZD1222 COVID-19 vaccine. TCRdb keeps only in-frame clones here, not all; method: immunoSEQ multiplex PCR. The sample includes approximately 74,000 clones, roughly 89% of them seen just once. The sequencing used peripheral blood, collected on day 0 of AZD1222 vaccination. Every receptor here comes from an adult in good health.

Note on this clone: Other DNA sequences in this specimen translate into the identical CDR3. The J gene is TRBJ1-1, the V gene TRBV2, with D possibly being TRBD1 (6 bases). The CDR3 extends over 14 amino acids. Between the trimmed V and J ends, which lost 4 bases and 0 bases, there was a span of 9 bases. Per the germline V gene, CDR1 is SNHLY and CDR2 is FYNNEI. This chain's CDR3 is CASSVDRMNTEAFF. The CDR3 DNA reads TGTGCCAGCAGTGTAGACAGGATGAACACTGAAGCTTTCTTT.

The chain combines TRBV4-2 with TRBJ1-6; tentative D call: TRBD1 (6 bases). Germline lookup yields CDR1 LGHNA and CDR2 YNFKEQ. Trimming left V 4 bases short and J 4 bases short, with 20 bases between. This CDR3 has 18 amino acids. The CDR3 here is CASSPERTGRSYNSPLHF. CDR3 DNA sequence: TGTGCCAGCAGCCCAGAGAGAACAGGGAGATCTTATAATTCACCCCTCCACTTT.

V usage is TRBV5-6 and J usage is TRBJ1-5; TRBD1 might be the D (5 bases). V gave up 2 bases and J gave up 4 bases, with 13 bases separating them. The germline V gene has CDR1 SGHDT and CDR2 YYEEEE. CDR3 length: 15 residues. Here the CDR3 DNA reads TGTGCCAGCAGCTTCCGCGGGACGGGGAATCAGCCCCAGCATTTT. It encodes CASSFRGTGNQPQHF. The full variable domain, in which reference TRBV5-6 and TRBJ1-5 provide the parts outside the CDR3, is DAGVTQSPTHLIKTRGQQVTLRCSPKSGHDTVSWYQQALGQGPQFIFQYYEEEERQRGNFPDRFSGHQFPNYSSELNVNALLLGDSALYLCASSFRGTGNQPQHFGDGTRLSIL.

The chain carries TRBV7-2 and TRBJ1-2, with TRBD1 matching over 10 bases. V lost 5 bases to trimming and J lost 2 bases; unmatched junction nucleotides: 2. CDR3 length equals 14 residues. Germline V gene lookup returns CDR1 SGHTA and CDR2 FQGNSA. The CDR3 coding sequence is TGTGCCAGCAGCAAGGACAGGGGGAACTATGGCTACACCTTC. It codes for CASSKDRGNYGYTF.

The chain uses TRBV7-2 and TRBJ1-5, with D hard to call. CDR3 length: 14 amino acids. The V end lost 5 bases, the J end lost 3 bases, and 11 bases lay between the germline ends. CDR1 is SGHTA and CDR2 is FQGNSA in the germline V gene. Written as DNA, the CDR3 is TGTGCCAGCAGCCGTGGACGGATCAATCAGCCCCAGCATTTT. Translation gives CASSRGRINQPQHF.

The rearrangement uses TRBV21-1 and TRBJ2-1; the table's D call, TRBD1, was not checked against the DNA. TRBV21-1 is a listed pseudogene. This CDR3 region has 15 residues. In DNA form, the CDR3 reads TGTGCCAGCAGCCCCCCGAGGGGGAGACACAATGAGCAGTTCTTC. It codes for CASSPPRGRHNEQFF.

This sequence joins TRBV6-5 and TRBJ1-3; unclear D gene. Trimming left V 7 bases short and J 0 bases short, with 4 bases between. The CDR3 loop spans 12 amino acids. From germline, CDR1 is MNHEY and CDR2 SVGAGI. DNA of the CDR3: TGTGCCAGCATGGCCTCTGGAAACACCATATATTTT. The encoded protein is CASMASGNTIYF.

V gene TRBV18 combines with J gene TRBJ2-1, with D hard to call. This CDR3 has 15 amino acids. With 6 bases removed from V and 5 bases from J, the gap between germline ends came to 17 bases. Per the germline V gene, CDR1 is KGHSH and CDR2 is LQKENI. CDR3 nucleotides: TGTGCCAGCTCCATTCTAGTCCTAATAAACAATGAGCAGTTCTTC. Translation gives CASSILVLINNEQFF.

The chain has TRBV19 and TRBJ2-3, with 11 positions matching TRBD2. The length of the CDR3 is 16 residues. Looked up from germline, CDR1 is LNHDA and CDR2 is SQIVND (reference sequence). V lost 5 bases and J lost 2; bases outside the gene matches: 6. As DNA, the CDR3 is TGTGCCAGTAGTTCGCTAGCGGGGGGCCCCACAGATACGCAGTATTTT. Translated: CASSSLAGGPTDTQYF.

The chain employs TRBV2 and TRBJ1-4, with TRBD1 as a possible D gene (5 bases). Looked up from germline, CDR1 is SNHLY and CDR2 is FYNNEI. V shed 0 bases and J shed 7 bases, with 12 bases lying between them. This CDR3 comprises 15 residues. Written as DNA, the CDR3 is TGTGCCAGCAGTGAAGCAGGGCAGGGTGGTGAAAAACTGTTTTTT. Translated, it gives CASSEAGQGGEKLFF. Full variable domain (outside the CDR3, taken from reference TRBV2 and TRBJ1-4): EPEVTQTPSHQVTQMGQEVILRCVPISNHLYFYWYRQILGQKVEFLVSFYNNEISEKSEIFDDQFSVERPDGSNFTLKIRSTKLEDSAMYFCASSEAGQGGEKLFFGSGTQLSVL.

The rearrangement uses TRBV25-1 and TRBJ2-2; D might be TRBD1 or TRBD2, each matching 7 bases. This CDR3 comprises 16 residues. The germline CDR1 and CDR2 sequences are MGHDK and SYGVNS. V lost 4 bases and J lost 6, with 18 bases in between. As DNA, the CDR3 is TGTGCCAGCAGTGCCCGGACAGGCCGGGGGGCCGGGGAGCTGTTTTTT. This translates into CASSARTGRGAGELFF.

CDR3 DNA sequence: TGTGCCACCAGCCAGACCGGGGAGGGAGTCACTGAAGCTTTCTTT. This encodes CATSQTGEGVTEAFF. This rearrangement joins TRBV15 to TRBJ1-1; D unresolved. The germline CDR1 and CDR2 sequences are LNHNV and YYDKDF (reference sequence). The CDR3 consists of 15 residues. Trimming left V 5 bases short and J 4 bases short, with 17 bases between.

This chain joins TRBV6-5 and TRBJ2-1; the D is unclear. Germline CDR1 reads MNHEY; CDR2 reads SVGAGI. The CDR3 runs to 10 residues. The ends were cut back, 10 bases at V and 4 bases at J, with 5 bases in the middle. The DNA of the CDR3 is TGTGCCAAGAATTACAATGAGCAGTTCTTC. This codes for CAKNYNEQFF.

The chain joins TRBV14 to TRBJ2-5, with D tentatively TRBD1 (6 bases). Germline V lookup: CDR1 SGHDN, CDR2 FVKESK. The CDR3 has 14 amino acids. V lost 4 bases to trimming and J lost 2 bases, with 11 bases between them. CDR3 nucleotides: TGTGCCAGCAGCCGCGGACAGATACAAGAGACCCAGTACTTC. Its translation: CASSRGQIQETQYF.

CDR3 sequence reads: CSASISPAFF. CDR3 nucleotide sequence: TGCAGTGCCTCGATTTCTCCGGCTTTCTTT. The chain carries TRBV20-1 and TRBJ1-1; no firm D call. Germline V gene sequence: CDR1 DFQATT, CDR2 SNEGSKA (reference sequence). CDR3 length: 10 amino acids. Between the trimmed V and J ends, which lost 6 bases and 11 bases, there was a span of 13 bases.

The chain is built from TRBV29-1 and TRBJ1-2; no reliable D call. Germline V CDR1 and CDR2: SQVTM, ANQGSEA. The CDR3 spans 12 residues. The V gene lost 0 bases and the J gene lost 4 bases, with 6 bases spanning the gap. For the CDR3, the DNA is TGCAGCGTTGAAGAGGGCGGCTATGGCTACACCTTC. Translated: CSVEEGGYGYTF. Using reference TRBV29-1 and TRBJ1-2 for the parts outside the CDR3, the full variable domain is SAVISQKPSRDICQRGTSLTIQCQVDSQVTMMFWYRQQPGQSLTLIATANQGSEATYESGFVIDKFPISRPNLTFSTLTVSNMSPEDSSIYLCSVEEGGYGYTFGSGTRLTVV.

The rearrangement uses TRBV14 and TRBJ2-7, with D possibly being TRBD1 (6 bases). The germline V and J ends were trimmed by 3 bases and 4 bases, with 13 bases remaining between them. Germline-derived CDR1 and CDR2 are SGHDN and FVKESK. CDR3 size: 14 residues. CDR3 in amino acids: CASSQAGQSYEQYF. CDR3 coding DNA: TGTGCCAGCAGCCAGGCCGGACAGTCTTACGAGCAGTACTTC.

This clone was seen only once. CDR3 residues: CASSSPPYTQYF. CDR3 nucleotides: TGTGCCAGCAGTTCCCCCCCCTATACGCAGTATTTT. The chain joins TRBV27 to TRBJ2-3; no clear D gene. This CDR3 comprises 12 residues. Germline V gene sequence: CDR1 MNHEY, CDR2 SMNVEV (reference sequence). V dropped 4 bases and J dropped 7 bases, with 9 bases sitting between them.

The V and J genes are TRBV15 and TRBJ2-3, with 7 bases fitting TRBD2. CDR3 length: 16 amino acids. The trim removed 0 bases at V and 2 bases at J, leaving 5 bases unmatched. Germline CDR1 LNHNV, CDR2 YYDKDF (reference sequence). CDR3 nucleotides: TGTGCCACCAGCAGAGACCGAGCGGGACTCACAGATACGCAGTATTTT. It translates to CATSRDRAGLTDTQYF.

The rearrangement uses TRBV3-1 (or the pseudogene TRBV3-2) and TRBJ2-1; 11 bases align to TRBD2. Germline V CDR1 and CDR2: LGHDT, YNNKEL (reference sequence). The CDR3 is made up of 15 amino acids. V was clipped by 2 bases and J by 8 bases; unmatched bases: 5. The DNA of the CDR3 is TGTGCCAGCAGCCAACAGACTAGCGGGGCTCATGAGCAGTTCTTC. Protein sequence: CASSQQTSGAHEQFF.

The CDR3 sequence is CASSRGLAGEPTQYF. CDR3 sequence (DNA): TGTGCCAGCAGCCGAGGACTAGCGGGAGAGCCTACGCAGTATTTT. The rearrangement uses TRBV3-1 (or the pseudogene TRBV3-2) and TRBJ2-3; 13 positions agree with TRBD2. This CDR3 region has 15 residues. V trimming: 4 bases; J trimming: 8 bases; junction bases outside the gene matches: 6. The germline V gene has CDR1 LGHDT and CDR2 YNNKEL (reference sequence).

This clone was detected once. This sequence joins TRBV7-9 and TRBJ1-6; D is possibly TRBD1 (5 bases). The V gene lost 5 bases and the J gene lost 7 bases, with 9 bases spanning the gap. The CDR3 has 13 amino acids. Germline V gene sequence: CDR1 SEHNR, CDR2 FQNEAQ (reference sequence). Here the CDR3 reads CASSIRGNSPLHF. The DNA for the CDR3 is TGTGCCAGCAGCATAAGGGGCAATTCACCCCTCCACTTT. The full variable domain, completed using reference TRBV7-9 and TRBJ1-6, is DTGVSQNPRHKITKRGQNVTFRCDPISEHNRLYWYRQTLGQGPEFLTYFQNEAQLEKSRLLSDRFSAERPKGSFSTLEIQRTEQGDSAMYLCASSIRGNSPLHFGNGTRLTVT.

The chain recombines TRBV30 with TRBJ2-7; D gene ambiguous. Germline CDR1 is GTSNPN and CDR2 is SVGIG (reference sequence). Deletions cut 2 bases from V and 3 bases from J, with 11 bases between. The CDR3 is made up of 13 amino acids. The CDR3 protein is CAWSSDRIYEQYF. The DNA for the CDR3 is TGTGCCTGGAGTAGTGATAGGATCTACGAGCAGTACTTC.

The chain joins TRBV6-1 to TRBJ1-5; 7 bases fit TRBD1. V shed 0 bases and J 0 bases; nucleotides not matched to a gene: 5. The CDR3 has 17 residues. Looked up from germline, CDR1 is MNHNS and CDR2 is SASEGT. The CDR3 region has the DNA TGTGCCAGCAGTGAAGCCTTACAGGGGCATAGCAATCAGCCCCAGCATTTT. Encoded protein: CASSEALQGHSNQPQHF.

The chain has TRBV5-1 and TRBJ2-4; D may be TRBD2 (6 bases). Germline lookup yields CDR1 SGHRS and CDR2 YFSETQ. V lost 3 bases and J 8 bases, leaving 18 bases between the germline ends. CDR3 length equals 15 residues. The CDR3 is CASSSRGTPGDIQYF. The CDR3 bases are TGCGCCAGCAGCTCCAGAGGGACTCCGGGGGACATTCAGTACTTC.

The chain recombines TRBV6-5 with TRBJ2-3; 8 nucleotides line up with TRBD1. Trimming cost V 6 bases and J 1 base; bases outside gene matches: 0. The CDR3 contains 13 residues. Germline CDR1 and CDR2: MNHEY and SVGAGI. CDR3 coding DNA: TGTGCCAGCAGGGGACAGGGCACAGATACGCAGTATTTT. Protein: CASRGQGTDTQYF.

This chain uses TRBV5-4 with TRBJ2-7, with D possibly being TRBD1 or TRBD2 (5 bases each). The CDR3 length is 13 residues. V shed 3 bases and J shed 2 bases, with 9 bases lying between them. Germline V gives CDR1 SGHNT, CDR2 YYREEE (reference sequence). The CDR3 DNA reads as TGTGCCAGCAGCTCCCCGGGGCCCTACGAGCAGTACTTC. Its translation: CASSSPGPYEQYF.

The chain couples TRBV6-1 to TRBJ2-7; D is perhaps TRBD1 or TRBD2 (5 bases each). The germline V gene has CDR1 MNHNS and CDR2 SASEGT. Trimming stripped 1 base from V and 4 bases from J, with 14 bases between. CDR3 length equals 15 residues. The CDR3 protein is CASSEVAGSPYEQYF. Here the CDR3 DNA reads TGTGCCAGCAGTGAAGTGGCAGGGAGTCCGTACGAGCAGTACTTC.

The gene calls are TRBV27 and TRBJ1-1; possible D gene TRBD1, 6 bases. The germline gives CDR1 MNHEY, CDR2 SMNVEV (reference sequence). The V gene lost 8 bases and the J gene lost 1 base, with 11 bases spanning the gap. There are 13 residues in the CDR3. The CDR3 DNA reads as TGTGCCAGCGCCAAGGACAGGAACACTGAAGCTTTCTTT. This codes for CASAKDRNTEAFF.

The V call is TRBV3-1 (or the pseudogene TRBV3-2), the J call TRBJ1-4; perhaps TRBD1 as D (6 bases). Per the germline V gene, CDR1 is LGHDT and CDR2 is YNNKEL (reference sequence). V was cut by 5 bases and J by 3 bases, with 13 bases left in between. The CDR3 runs to 15 residues. In nucleotides, the CDR3 is TGTGCCAGCAGCGGGCGAGGGGGGGCTAATGAAAAACTGTTTTTT. Amino acid sequence: CASSGRGGANEKLFF.

The genes are TRBV19 and TRBJ1-5; TRBD1 might be the D (5 bases). The CDR3 sequence is 15 residues long. Germline V gene sequence: CDR1 LNHDA, CDR2 SQIVND (reference sequence). V gave up 3 bases and J gave up 5 bases, with 14 bases separating them. The CDR3 protein is CASSIHQGDYQPQHF. DNA for the CDR3: TGTGCCAGTAGTATTCATCAGGGAGACTATCAGCCCCAGCATTTT.

This sequence joins TRBV5-1 and TRBJ2-1; D uncertain. This CDR3 has 15 amino acids. V lost 0 bases, J lost 5 bases, and 12 bases lay in between. Per germline, CDR1 SGHRS and CDR2 YFSETQ. CDR3 region: CASSLGGLGNNEQFF. The CDR3 nucleotides read TGCGCCAGCAGCTTGGGAGGCCTGGGTAACAATGAGCAGTTCTTC.